These 15 T cell receptor beta chains share one sample of origin, sequenced in a study of beta chain features in type 1 diabetes. Points from the study as a whole: In all four CD4+ subsets, TCRB CDR3 length was significantly, moderately reduced in type 1 diabetes.

As every portion of the isolated RNA was reverse transcribed, the sequencing read expressed TCRB transcripts. Here immunoSEQ multiplex PCR was the method, and the copy in TCRdb shows in-frame clones only, minus some. The sample includes some 250,000 clones, about a tenth of them seen just once. Their recognized antigens are unknown. Material: naive CD4+ T cells from blood. The receptors were gathered from a young man with type 1 diabetes.

As DNA, the CDR3 is TGTGCCAGCAGCTCGCGTGGACTGACCAGAAAGAACACTGAAGCTTTCTTT. Translation: CASSSRGLTRKNTEAFF. V gene TRBV7-6 combines with J gene TRBJ1-1; D gene uncertain. The CDR3 spans 17 residues. Trimming removed 4 bases at V and 1 base at J, with 19 bases between. Per the germline V gene, CDR1 is SGHVS and CDR2 is FNYEAQ.

This clone was counted between two and nine times. V is TRBV29-1 and J is TRBJ2-3; the match to TRBD1 covers 10 bases. With V trimmed by 4 bases and J by 0 bases, 1 base remained unmatched. This CDR3 is built from 14 residues. Germline V gene sequence: CDR1 SQVTM, CDR2 ANQGSEA. CDR3 protein: CSVVGQGSTDTQYF. CDR3 nucleotide sequence: TGCAGCGTTGTGGGACAGGGGAGCACAGATACGCAGTATTTT.

This clone was found a few times. V gene TRBV10-3 combines with J gene TRBJ1-1; 7 bases are shared with TRBD1. The CDR3 is 14 residues long. V gave up 6 bases and J gave up 1 base; unmatched junction bases: 5. Germline V lookup: CDR1 ENHRY, CDR2 SYGVKD. The CDR3 loop reads CAIRSTGSNTEAFF. Written as DNA, the CDR3 is TGTGCCATCAGATCGACAGGGTCGAACACTGAAGCTTTCTTT.

In this sample, this clone turned up a few times. The chain has TRBV15 and TRBJ2-5; 8 bases align to TRBD1. J gave up 4 bases and V 1 base, and 8 bases lay outside the gene matches. CDR1 is LNHNV and CDR2 is YYDKDF in the germline V gene (reference sequence). The CDR3 totals 16 residues. The DNA for the CDR3 is TGTGCCACCAGCAGAGGGGGGCAGGGGGCAGGAGAGACCCAGTACTTC. Protein product: CATSRGGQGAGETQYF. The full variable domain, its missing parts supplied by reference TRBV15 and TRBJ2-5, is DAMVIQNPRYQVTQFGKPVTLSCSQTLNHNVMYWYQQKSSQAPKLLFHYYDKDFNNEADTPDNFQSRRPNTSFCFLDIRSPGLGDTAMYLCATSRGGQGAGETQYFGPGTRLLVL.

The chain is built from TRBV9 and TRBJ2-3, with D perhaps TRBD2 (6 bases). The length of the CDR3 is 14 residues. Per the germline V gene, CDR1 is SGDLS and CDR2 is YYNGEE. Trimming left V 3 bases short and J 5 bases short, with 13 bases between. The chain's CDR3 is CASSAGGKGDTQYF. As DNA, the CDR3 is TGTGCCAGCAGCGCTGGGGGGAAGGGAGATACGCAGTATTTT.

This clone showed up just a few times. The chain combines TRBV4-2 with TRBJ2-5; 9 bases line up with TRBD1. Germline V lookup: CDR1 LGHNA, CDR2 YNFKEQ. This CDR3 has 17 amino acids. Unmatched junction bases numbered 10, after V lost 2 bases and J lost 3 bases. The CDR3 spells CASSQKESGTGKETQYF. CDR3 sequence (DNA): TGTGCCAGCAGCCAAAAGGAATCCGGGACAGGGAAAGAGACCCAGTACTTC.

The chain links TRBV10-3 to TRBJ2-7, with 12 bases aligning to TRBD1. CDR3 size: 16 residues. In germline, CDR1 is ENHRY, CDR2 SYGVKD. J was trimmed by 4 bases and V by 0 bases; bases with no gene match: 4. The CDR3 reads CAISESLGQGAYEQYF. CDR3 DNA: TGTGCCATCAGTGAGTCCCTGGGACAGGGGGCATACGAGCAGTACTTC.

This CDR3 reads CASSLIGALYNEQFF. CDR3 nucleotides: TGCGCCAGCAGCTTGATTGGGGCCTTATACAATGAGCAGTTCTTC. The chain recombines TRBV5-1 with TRBJ2-1; tentatively, D is TRBD1 (5 bases). V was trimmed by 1 base and J by 4 bases, leaving 12 bases between them. Germline values: CDR1 SGHRS, CDR2 YFSETQ. This CDR3 has 15 residues. The full variable domain, its missing parts supplied by reference TRBV5-1 and TRBJ2-1, is KAGVTQTPRYLIKTRGQQVTLSCSPISGHRSVSWYQQTPGQGLQFLFEYFSETQRNKGNFPGRFSGRQFSNSRSEMNVSTLELGDSALYLCASSLIGALYNEQFFGPGTRLTVL.

The chain carries TRBV28 and TRBJ1-1; D remains ambiguous. V was pared by 7 bases and J by 1 base, with 10 bases between. Germline lookup yields CDR1 MDHEN and CDR2 SYDVKM. The CDR3 runs 13 residues. The CDR3 region is CASTYRPNTEAFF. Written as DNA, the CDR3 is TGTGCCAGCACCTACAGACCGAACACTGAAGCTTTCTTT.

The chain is built from TRBV28 and TRBJ2-5, with TRBD2 identical over 8 bases. The CDR3 is 14 amino acids. CDR1 and CDR2 (germline): MDHEN, SYDVKM. Trimming cost V 6 bases and J 0 bases; bases outside gene matches: 3. The CDR3 coding sequence is TGTGCCAGCAGCCGGGGGGGGAACCAAGAGACCCAGTACTTC. Protein product: CASSRGGNQETQYF.

This clone was seen more than once but under ten times. The chain recombines TRBV6-6 with TRBJ2-1; D possibly corresponds to TRBD2 (6 bases). V shed 8 bases and J shed 9 bases, with 17 bases lying between them. This CDR3 contains 13 residues. Germline CDR1 is MNHNY and CDR2 is SVGAGI (reference sequence). The CDR3 protein is CASRDGGRAEQFF. CDR3 in DNA: TGTGCCAGCCGGGACGGGGGAAGGGCTGAGCAGTTCTTC.

This clone was detected a few times. J is TRBJ2-3 and V is TRBV5-4, with TRBD1 matching over 8 bases. Germline V CDR1 and CDR2: SGHNT, YYREEE (reference sequence). After removal of 3 bases from V and 1 base from J, the junction contained 7 bases not matched to a gene. The CDR3 runs to 16 residues. The chain's CDR3 is CASSSPVGQGTDTQYF. The CDR3 DNA sequence: TGTGCCAGCAGCTCACCTGTGGGACAGGGCACAGATACGCAGTATTTT.

A few counts support this clone. The chain employs TRBV29-1 and TRBJ2-3, with a possible D match to TRBD1 (6 bases). Per germline, CDR1 SQVTM and CDR2 ANQGSEA. This CDR3 is 15 amino acids long. Trimming took 5 bases from V and 3 from J, leaving 18 bases between them. DNA of the CDR3: TGCAGCGTTCGGGGCAGGGGTGGAGGTACAGATACGCAGTATTTT. Its translation: CSVRGRGGGTDTQYF.

The V gene is TRBV5-1, the J gene TRBJ2-5; perhaps TRBD1 as D (6 bases). CDR1 and CDR2 (germline): SGHRS, YFSETQ. The V end lost 4 bases, the J end lost 2 bases, and 12 bases lay between the germline ends. CDR3 length: 14 residues. CDR3 sequence reads: CASSTPDRQETQYF. The CDR3 region has the DNA TGCGCCAGCAGCACTCCGGACAGACAAGAGACCCAGTACTTC.

The V and J genes are TRBV30 and TRBJ2-7, with TRBD2 identical over 10 bases. The CDR3 covers 14 residues. The germline V gene encodes CDR1 GTSNPN and CDR2 SVGIG (reference sequence). V shed 4 bases, J shed 4 bases, and the junction held 7 bases outside the gene matches. CDR3 sequence reads: CAWMGLATSYEQYF. CDR3 coding DNA: TGTGCCTGGATGGGACTAGCGACTTCGTACGAGCAGTACTTC.